This T cell receptor (beta chain) was sequenced during a study of OX40 agonist ivuxolimab in advanced cancers. Overall study results and limits: Relatively little clonal expansion, among the lowest observed, appeared in partial responders at 0.1-3.0 mg/kg.

This clone was recorded once. The antigen is not known. The junction departs from the called germline gene at one end, perhaps through a read error. Excluded were patients having autoimmune disease history or systemic immunosuppression. Collection of blood occurred at baseline, at cycle 4 day 1, and at cycle 7 day 1. Assay used: immunoSEQ multiplex PCR; TCRdb lists only in-frame clones, some missing. The sample comprises roughly 40,000 clones, 82% of which are singletons, and roughly 1.8% rests with the top ten. The clonotype comes from an adult with an advanced solid tumor such as melanoma, head and neck, liver or kidney cancer. Sequencing used CD4+ or CD8+ T cells sorted from blood, obtained in a trial of the OX40 agonist ivuxolimab.

In DNA, the CDR3 is TGTGCTAGCAGCTTGGGTGTAGCGGGGGGTTCGCAGTATTTT. This sequence encodes CASSLGVAGGSQYF. V is TRBV7-7 and J is TRBJ2-3; 10 nucleotides align to TRBD2. The CDR3 extends over 14 amino acids. Germline assignment: CDR1 SSHAT and CDR2 FNYEAQ (reference sequence).